A single T cell receptor (beta chain) is shown here with its context. This record belongs to a study of blood T cell repertoires in COVID-19. Those enrolled in Seattle joined during active infection and were followed longitudinally afterward. The protocol was immunoSEQ multiplex PCR, while the TCRdb copy is restricted to in-frame clones and leaves out a portion. Counted here are 150,000 to 200,000 clones, about 85% occurring once; the ten biggest clones make up nearly 6%. This sequence was found in a woman in her thirties or forties with COVID-19, enrolled during active disease. Input material: peripheral blood.

The CDR3 region has the DNA TGTGCCAGCAGCGTCCGGGACTGGACCTACAATGAGCAGTTCTTC. Protein product: CASSVRDWTYNEQFF. The rearrangement joins TRBV9 to TRBJ2-1, with a possible D match to TRBD2 (6 bases). V lost 2 bases and J 2 bases, leaving 11 bases between the germline ends. CDR3 size: 15 residues. Germline V CDR1 and CDR2: SGDLS, YYNGEE.